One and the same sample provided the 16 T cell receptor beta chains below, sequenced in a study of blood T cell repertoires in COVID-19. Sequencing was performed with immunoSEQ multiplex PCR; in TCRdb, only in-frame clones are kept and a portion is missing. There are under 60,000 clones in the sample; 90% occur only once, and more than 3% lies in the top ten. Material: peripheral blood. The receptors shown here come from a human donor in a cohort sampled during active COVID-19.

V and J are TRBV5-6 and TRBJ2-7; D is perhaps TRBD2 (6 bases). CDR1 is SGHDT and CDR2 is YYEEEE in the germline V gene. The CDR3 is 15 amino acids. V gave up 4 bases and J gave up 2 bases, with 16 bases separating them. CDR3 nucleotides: TGTGCCAGCAGCCAGGGACTCCTTCTTACCTACGAGCAGTACTTC. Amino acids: CASSQGLLLTYEQYF.

The CDR3 region is CASSRVGGYEQYV. The CDR3 coding sequence is TGTGCCAGCAGCCGCGTGGGGGGCTACGAGCAGTACGTC. This chain connects TRBV11-2 to TRBJ2-7; tentative D call: TRBD2 (6 bases). This CDR3 region has 13 residues. Trimming stripped 5 bases from V and 3 bases from J, with 11 bases between. Germline CDR1 is SGHAT and CDR2 is FQNNGV.

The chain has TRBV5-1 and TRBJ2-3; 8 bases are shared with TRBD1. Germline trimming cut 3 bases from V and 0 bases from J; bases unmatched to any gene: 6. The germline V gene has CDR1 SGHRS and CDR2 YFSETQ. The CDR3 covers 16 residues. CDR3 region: CASSYGQGLSTDTQYF. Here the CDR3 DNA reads TGCGCCAGCAGCTACGGACAGGGATTGAGCACAGATACGCAGTATTTT. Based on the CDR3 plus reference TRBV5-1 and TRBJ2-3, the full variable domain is KAGVTQTPRYLIKTRGQQVTLSCSPISGHRSVSWYQQTPGQGLQFLFEYFSETQRNKGNFPGRFSGRQFSNSRSEMNVSTLELGDSALYLCASSYGQGLSTDTQYFGPGTRLTVL.

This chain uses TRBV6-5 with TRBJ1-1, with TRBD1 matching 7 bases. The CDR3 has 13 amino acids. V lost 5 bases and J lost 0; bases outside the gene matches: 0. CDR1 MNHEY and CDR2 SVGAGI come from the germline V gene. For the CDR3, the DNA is TGTGCCAGCAGTCAGGGGGTGAACACTGAAGCTTTCTTT. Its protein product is CASSQGVNTEAFF.

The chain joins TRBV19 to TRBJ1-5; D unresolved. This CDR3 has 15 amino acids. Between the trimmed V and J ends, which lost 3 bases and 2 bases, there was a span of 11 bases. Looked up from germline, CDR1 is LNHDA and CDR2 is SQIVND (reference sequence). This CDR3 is CASSMGSGGNQPQHF. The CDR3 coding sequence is TGTGCCAGTAGTATGGGCTCCGGCGGCAATCAGCCCCAGCATTTT.

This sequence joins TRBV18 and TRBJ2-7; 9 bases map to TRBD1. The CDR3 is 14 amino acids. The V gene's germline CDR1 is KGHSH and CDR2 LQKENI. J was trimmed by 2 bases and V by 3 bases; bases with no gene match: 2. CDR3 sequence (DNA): TGTGCCAGCTCACCGGACAGGGGCACCTACGAGCAGTACGTC. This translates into CASSPDRGTYEQYV.

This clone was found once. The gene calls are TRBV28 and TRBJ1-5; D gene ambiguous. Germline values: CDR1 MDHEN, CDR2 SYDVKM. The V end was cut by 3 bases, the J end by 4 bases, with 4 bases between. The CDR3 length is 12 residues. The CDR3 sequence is CASSFQNQPQHF. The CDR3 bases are TGTGCCAGCAGTTTTCAGAATCAGCCCCAGCATTTT.

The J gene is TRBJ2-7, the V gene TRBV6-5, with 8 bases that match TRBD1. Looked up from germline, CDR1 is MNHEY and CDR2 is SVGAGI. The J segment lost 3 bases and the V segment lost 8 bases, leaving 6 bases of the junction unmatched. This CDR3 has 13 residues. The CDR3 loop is CASAAGGNYEQYV. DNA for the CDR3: TGTGCCAGCGCGGCAGGGGGCAACTACGAGCAGTACGTC.

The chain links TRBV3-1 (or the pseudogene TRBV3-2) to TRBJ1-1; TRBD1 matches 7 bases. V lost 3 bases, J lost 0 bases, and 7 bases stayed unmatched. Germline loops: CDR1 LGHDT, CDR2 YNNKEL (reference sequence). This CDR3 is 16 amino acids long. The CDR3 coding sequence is TGTGCCAGCAGCCACTACAGGGGCGATATGAACACTGAAGCTTTCTTT. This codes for CASSHYRGDMNTEAFF.

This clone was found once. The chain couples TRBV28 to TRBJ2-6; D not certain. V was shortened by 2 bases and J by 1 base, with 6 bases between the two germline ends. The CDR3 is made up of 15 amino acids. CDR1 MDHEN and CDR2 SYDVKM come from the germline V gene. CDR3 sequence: CASSLPGSGANVLTF. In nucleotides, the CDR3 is TGTGCCAGCAGTTTACCAGGATCTGGGGCCAACGTCCTGACTTTC.

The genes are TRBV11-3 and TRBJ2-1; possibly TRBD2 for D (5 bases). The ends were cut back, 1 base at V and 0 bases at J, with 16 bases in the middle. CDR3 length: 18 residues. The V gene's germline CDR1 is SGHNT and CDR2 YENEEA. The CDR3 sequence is CASSLGRRTLSSYNEQFF. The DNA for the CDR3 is TGTGCCAGCAGCTTAGGTCGACGGACTCTGAGCTCCTACAATGAGCAGTTCTTC.

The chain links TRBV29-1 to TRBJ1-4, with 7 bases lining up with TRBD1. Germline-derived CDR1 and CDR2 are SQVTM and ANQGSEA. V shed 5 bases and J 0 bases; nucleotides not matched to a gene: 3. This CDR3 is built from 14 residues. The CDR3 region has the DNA TGCAGCGTTACAGGGACAGCAACTAATGAAAAACTGTTTTTT. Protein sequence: CSVTGTATNEKLFF.

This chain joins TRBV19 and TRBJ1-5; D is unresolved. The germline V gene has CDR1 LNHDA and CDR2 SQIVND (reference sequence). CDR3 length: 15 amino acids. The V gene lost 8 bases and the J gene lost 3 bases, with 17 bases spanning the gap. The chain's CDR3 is CASRHSGSINQPQHF. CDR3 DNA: TGTGCCAGTCGCCATAGTGGGAGCATCAATCAGCCCCAGCATTTT.

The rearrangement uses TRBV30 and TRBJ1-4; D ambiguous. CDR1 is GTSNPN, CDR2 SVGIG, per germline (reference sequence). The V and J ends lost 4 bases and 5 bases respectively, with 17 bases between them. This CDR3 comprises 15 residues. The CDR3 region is CAWTAGRAVNEKLFF. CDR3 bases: TGTGCCTGGACCGCGGGGAGGGCGGTAAATGAAAAACTGTTTTTT.

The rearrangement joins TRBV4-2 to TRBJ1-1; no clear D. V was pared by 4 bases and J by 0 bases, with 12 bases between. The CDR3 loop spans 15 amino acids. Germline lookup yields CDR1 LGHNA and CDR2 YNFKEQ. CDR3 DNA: TGTGCCAGCAGCCCCCGTCTGGCCATGAACACTGAAGCTTTCTTT. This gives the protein CASSPRLAMNTEAFF.

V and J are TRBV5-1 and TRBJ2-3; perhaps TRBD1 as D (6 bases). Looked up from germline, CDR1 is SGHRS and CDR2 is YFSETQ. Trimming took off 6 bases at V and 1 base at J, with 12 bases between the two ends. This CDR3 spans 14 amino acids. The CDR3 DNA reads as TGCGCCAGCACTCGGACAGATGGCACAGATACGCAGTATTTT. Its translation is CASTRTDGTDTQYF.